This TCR beta chain was captured by sequencing in a study of T and B cells in COVID-19 patients. Study as a whole: About 90% of the roughly 20 active-infection patients had comorbidities associated with unfavorable COVID-19 outcome.

Each TRB amplification used about 250-550 ng of genomic DNA from blood. In germline, CDR1 is LNHDA, CDR2 SQIVND (reference sequence). V was trimmed by 5 bases and J by 9 bases, leaving 22 bases between them. CDR3 length equals 15 residues. Multiplex PCR with BIOMED2 TRB-A/B primer pools amplified TRB rearrangements. TCRdb re-called the multiplex PCR reads with MiXCR, one entry per CDR3 protein. The sample carries some 14,000 distinct CDR3 sequences, under 30% recorded once. Findings and limits, study-wide: Clonality of TRB repertoires was high in active COVID-19; recovery brought above-healthy diversity and richness. Of 2,331 TCR clusters found only in the recovered cohort, a few dozen had low generation probability.

This clonotype was counted a few times. Its antigen remains unidentified. Specimen: blood. The clonotype originates from a human donor who had recovered from COVID-19. This chain connects TRBV19 to TRBJ1-2; the D gene is possibly TRBD1 (5 bases). The DNA for the CDR3 is TGTGCCAGTAGTTTCTGGGACGAGGCCGAGGACAGCTACACCTTC. The encoded protein is CASSFWDEAEDSYTF.